Listed here are 19 T cell receptor beta chains from one sample, sequenced in a study of blood T cell repertoires in COVID-19. Using immunoSEQ multiplex PCR, the repertoire was profiled, and TCRdb retains in-frame clones only, with some absent. The table has 250,000 to 350,000 clones, 70% to 90% seen once. The specimen sequenced was peripheral blood. The source of these receptors is a woman aged 45-65 years with active or convalescent COVID-19.

The J gene is TRBJ1-2, the V gene TRBV14; the D gene is possibly TRBD1 (6 bases). The V and J ends lost 3 bases and 3 bases respectively, with 11 bases between them. This CDR3 is 14 amino acids long. Germline V gene data show CDR1 as SGHDN and CDR2 as FVKESK. Here the CDR3 reads CASSHLRGDYGYTF. The DNA for the CDR3 is TGTGCCAGCAGCCACCTCAGGGGTGACTATGGCTACACCTTC.

The rearrangement uses TRBV5-1 and TRBJ2-2, with 7 positions matching TRBD1. V dropped 2 bases and J dropped 3; count of bases not matched to a gene: 4. The CDR3 consists of 15 residues. CDR1 and CDR2 from the germline V gene are SGHRS and YFSETQ. CDR3 in amino acids: CASSLGDRDTGELFF. For the CDR3, the DNA is TGCGCCAGCAGCTTAGGAGACAGGGACACCGGGGAGCTGTTTTTT. Looking up the rest from reference TRBV5-1 and TRBJ2-2 gives the full variable domain: KAGVTQTPRYLIKTRGQQVTLSCSPISGHRSVSWYQQTPGQGLQFLFEYFSETQRNKGNFPGRFSGRQFSNSRSEMNVSTLELGDSALYLCASSLGDRDTGELFFGEGSRLTVL.

The J gene is TRBJ1-2, the V gene TRBV3-1 (or the pseudogene TRBV3-2); D remains ambiguous. Germline loops: CDR1 LGHDT, CDR2 YNNKEL (reference sequence). CDR3 length: 13 residues. The V and J ends lost 5 bases and 4 bases respectively, with 11 bases between them. DNA for the CDR3: TGTGCCAGCAGCTCGCGGGGTCTCTATGGCTACACCTTC. Protein product: CASSSRGLYGYTF.

The rearrangement joins TRBV20-1 to TRBJ1-4; D is unclear. The CDR3 loop spans 11 amino acids. The ends were cut back, 3 bases at V and 4 bases at J, with 3 bases in the middle. CDR1 DFQATT and CDR2 SNEGSKA come from the germline V gene (reference sequence). In DNA, the CDR3 is TGCAGTGCTAGTCGTAATGAAAAACTGTTTTTT. It specifies CSASRNEKLFF.

The chain recombines TRBV7-2 with TRBJ1-4, with a weak D call TRBD1 (5 bases). The CDR3 runs to 14 residues. Trimming cost V 4 bases and J 6 bases, with 12 bases left between them. CDR1 SGHTA and CDR2 FQGNSA come from the germline V gene. The CDR3 spells CASSWGRGDEKLFF. The DNA of the CDR3 is TGTGCCAGCAGCTGGGGCCGGGGGGATGAAAAACTGTTTTTT. The variable domain in full, completed from reference TRBV7-2 and TRBJ1-4, reads GAGVSQSPSNKVTEKGKDVELRCDPISGHTALYWYRQSLGQGLEFLIYFQGNSAPDKSGLPSDRFSAERTGGSVSTLTIQRTQQEDSAVYLCASSWGRGDEKLFFGSGTQLSVL.

The chain uses TRBV3-1 (or the pseudogene TRBV3-2) and TRBJ2-1, with 7 bases fitting TRBD2. This CDR3 spans 17 amino acids. Germline loops: CDR1 LGHDT, CDR2 YNNKEL (reference sequence). The J segment lost 4 bases and the V segment lost 8 bases, leaving 17 bases of the junction unmatched. This CDR3 is CASSPFLSLADYNEQFF. The CDR3 bases are TGTGCCAGCTCCCCCTTCTTATCGCTAGCGGATTACAATGAGCAGTTCTTC.

The chain uses TRBV18 and TRBJ2-3; the D gene is possibly TRBD2 (6 bases). The CDR3 spans 15 residues. The V and J ends lost 3 bases and 2 bases respectively, with 12 bases between them. Per germline, CDR1 KGHSH and CDR2 LQKENI. In DNA form, the CDR3 reads TGTGCCAGCTCACCGCGGGGTGGGGACACAGATACGCAGTATTTT. This encodes CASSPRGGDTDTQYF.

This chain connects TRBV27 to TRBJ1-2; 7 bases align to TRBD1. Germline CDR1 and CDR2: MNHEY and SMNVEV (reference sequence). After removal of 5 bases from V and 6 bases from J, the junction contained 15 bases not matched to a gene. This CDR3 is 16 amino acids long. As DNA, the CDR3 is TGTGCCAGCAGTCCACTGACAGGGAGCGGGTCGGATGGCTACACCTTC. It specifies CASSPLTGSGSDGYTF.

This clone is a singleton in its sample. The chain recombines TRBV5-4 with TRBJ2-5, with D unclear. The CDR3 extends over 13 amino acids. V was trimmed by 4 bases and J by 3 bases, leaving 10 bases between them. The germline CDR1 and CDR2 sequences are SGHNT and YYREEE (reference sequence). CDR3 nucleotides: TGTGCCAGCAGCCCCACAACTAAAGAGACCCAGTACTTC. Its protein product is CASSPTTKETQYF.

The rearrangement joins TRBV19 to TRBJ2-3, with D perhaps matching TRBD2 (6 bases). Per the germline V gene, CDR1 is LNHDA and CDR2 is SQIVND (reference sequence). The V end lost 4 bases, the J end lost 5 bases, and 13 bases lay between the germline ends. The CDR3 spans 14 residues. The CDR3 sequence is CASSTPGEGDTQYF. CDR3 DNA sequence: TGTGCCAGTAGTACCCCGGGGGAAGGAGATACGCAGTATTTT.

V is TRBV5-6 and J is TRBJ2-5; TRBD1 matches at 8 bases. CDR3 length: 14 amino acids. Germline V CDR1 and CDR2: SGHDT, YYEEEE. The trim removed 4 bases at V and 4 bases at J, leaving 6 bases unmatched. In nucleotides, the CDR3 is TGTGCCAGCAGCGGGACGACAGGGGTAGAGACCCAGTACTTC. This encodes CASSGTTGVETQYF.

This chain uses TRBV6-5 with TRBJ1-2; maybe TRBD1 (6 bases). The CDR3 is 13 residues long. Deletions cut 8 bases from V and 7 bases from J, with 17 bases between. Germline V lookup: CDR1 MNHEY, CDR2 SVGAGI. The CDR3 region is CASSGGRLSGYTF. The CDR3, as DNA: TGTGCCAGCTCGGGGGGGCGTTTGTCTGGCTACACCTTC.

This chain joins TRBV19 and TRBJ1-2, with D possibly TRBD1 on 5 matching bases. This CDR3 has 17 amino acids. CDR1 and CDR2 from the germline V gene are LNHDA and SQIVND (reference sequence). V was trimmed by 3 bases and J by 6 bases, leaving 23 bases between them. DNA for the CDR3: TGTGCCAGTAGTATCGGGAGAAGGGGCAAAGATCCCGATGGCTACACCTTC. Amino acids: CASSIGRRGKDPDGYTF.

The chain carries TRBV3-1 (or the pseudogene TRBV3-2) and TRBJ1-2; D is possibly TRBD1 (5 bases). Trimming removed 4 bases from V and 4 bases from J, with 10 bases in between. From germline, CDR1 is LGHDT and CDR2 YNNKEL (reference sequence). This CDR3 spans 13 amino acids. CDR3 sequence: CASSRGTVYGYTF. DNA of the CDR3: TGTGCCAGCAGCCGCGGGACGGTCTATGGCTACACCTTC.

The chain has TRBV9 and TRBJ2-7; TRBD2 agrees at 7 bases. Germline V lookup: CDR1 SGDLS, CDR2 YYNGEE. This CDR3 has 14 residues. V was pared by 5 bases and J by 2 bases, with 7 bases of the junction left unmatched. The CDR3 DNA is TGTGCCAGCAGGGCGGGGGAGGACACCTACGAGCAGTACTTC. Amino acids: CASRAGEDTYEQYF.

The chain joins TRBV5-1 to TRBJ1-1; D unclear. This CDR3 contains 18 residues. Deletions cut 0 bases from V and 1 base from J, with 19 bases between. Germline CDR1 and CDR2: SGHRS and YFSETQ. The CDR3 protein is CASSLDGAQGRSNTEAFF. For the CDR3, the DNA is TGCGCCAGCAGCTTGGATGGAGCGCAAGGGAGGTCGAACACTGAAGCTTTCTTT. Based on the CDR3 plus reference TRBV5-1 and TRBJ1-1, the full variable domain is KAGVTQTPRYLIKTRGQQVTLSCSPISGHRSVSWYQQTPGQGLQFLFEYFSETQRNKGNFPGRFSGRQFSNSRSEMNVSTLELGDSALYLCASSLDGAQGRSNTEAFFGQGTRLTVV.

The chain uses TRBV7-9 and TRBJ2-7, with a possible D match to TRBD2 (7 bases). Trimming removed 4 bases from V and 0 bases from J, with 16 bases in between. The CDR3 length is 16 residues. CDR1 and CDR2 from the germline V gene are SEHNR and FQNEAQ (reference sequence). The chain's CDR3 is CASSSPRGADSYEQYF. In nucleotides, the CDR3 is TGTGCCAGCAGCTCCCCCCGGGGGGCTGACTCCTACGAGCAGTACTTC.

V and J are TRBV28 and TRBJ2-1; D is unclear. V was shortened by 3 bases and J by 7 bases, with 7 bases between the two germline ends. The V gene's germline CDR1 is MDHEN and CDR2 SYDVKM. This CDR3 has 12 residues. The CDR3: CASSFRENEQFF. CDR3 DNA sequence: TGTGCCAGCAGTTTTCGAGAAAATGAGCAGTTCTTC.

Ten or more counts support this clone. The V and J genes are TRBV24-1 and TRBJ2-2; TRBD1 matches at 9 bases. Germline trimming cut 9 bases from V and 1 base from J; bases unmatched to any gene: 2. Per germline, CDR1 KGHDR and CDR2 SFDVKD. The CDR3 is made up of 14 amino acids. Here the CDR3 DNA reads TGTGCCACCGGGGGACAGGGGAACACCGGGGAGCTGTTTTTT. Protein sequence: CATGGQGNTGELFF.